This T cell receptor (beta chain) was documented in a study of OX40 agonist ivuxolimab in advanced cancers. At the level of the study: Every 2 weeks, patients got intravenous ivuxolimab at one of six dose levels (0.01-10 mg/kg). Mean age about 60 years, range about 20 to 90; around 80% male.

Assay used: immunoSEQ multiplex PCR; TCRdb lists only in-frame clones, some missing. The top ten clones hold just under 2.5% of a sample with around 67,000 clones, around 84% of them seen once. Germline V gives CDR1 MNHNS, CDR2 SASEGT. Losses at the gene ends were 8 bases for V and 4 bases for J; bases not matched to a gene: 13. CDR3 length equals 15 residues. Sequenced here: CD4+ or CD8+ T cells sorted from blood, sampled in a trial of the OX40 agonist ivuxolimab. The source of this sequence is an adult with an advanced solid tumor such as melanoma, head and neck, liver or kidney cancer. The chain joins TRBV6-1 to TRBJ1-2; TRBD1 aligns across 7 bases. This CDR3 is CASSPDRALGYGYTF. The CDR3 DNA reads TGTGCCAGCTCTCCCGACAGGGCCTTAGGCTATGGCTACACCTTC.